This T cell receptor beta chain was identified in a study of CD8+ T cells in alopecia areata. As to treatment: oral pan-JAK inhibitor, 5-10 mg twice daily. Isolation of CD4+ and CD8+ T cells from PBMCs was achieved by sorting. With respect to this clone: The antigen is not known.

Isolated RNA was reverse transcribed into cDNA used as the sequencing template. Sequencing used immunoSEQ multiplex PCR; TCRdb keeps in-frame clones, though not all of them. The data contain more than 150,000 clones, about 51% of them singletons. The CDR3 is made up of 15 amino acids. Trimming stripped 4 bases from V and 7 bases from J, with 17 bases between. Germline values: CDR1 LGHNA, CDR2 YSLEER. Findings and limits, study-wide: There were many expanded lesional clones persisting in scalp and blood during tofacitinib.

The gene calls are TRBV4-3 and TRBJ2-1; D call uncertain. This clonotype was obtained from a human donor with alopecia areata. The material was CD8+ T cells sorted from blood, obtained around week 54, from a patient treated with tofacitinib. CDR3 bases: TGCGCCAGCAGCCCTGAGGTGGGAATGAGGAATGAGCAGTTCTTC. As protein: CASSPEVGMRNEQFF.